This T cell receptor beta chain was obtained from a study of T cells after yellow fever vaccination. Study findings and constraints: Some clonotypes were seen in both the CD4 and the CD8 compartments. These made up a small share and likely arose from convergent recombination. Reappearing after the booster were most of the clones from primary vaccination (96% CD4, approximately 89% CD8). Abundant clonotypes (contaminants from the bulk population) could be present in FACS-sorted repertoires.

The 5'RACE template-switching step produced TCR cDNA and added a universal primer site and UMIs. TCRdb analysed the 5' RACE reads with MiXCR anew, one entry per CDR3 protein. Of a few hundred thousand distinct CDR3 sequences in the sample, roughly 4.3% were seen once. This clonotype occurred a few times. The antigen is unknown. CDR3 size: 13 residues. V lost 6 bases and J lost 5; bases outside the gene matches: 9. Germline V gene sequence: CDR1 SQVTM, CDR2 ANQGSEA. Sample: PBMCs, taken 5 days after the yellow fever booster vaccination. The receptor was derived from a man aged 18 to 29 who received the YFV17D yellow fever vaccine. The V and J genes are TRBV29-1 and TRBJ2-7; 8 bases are shared with TRBD1. Here the CDR3 reads CSVGTGTTHEQYF. CDR3 coding DNA: TGCAGCGTCGGGACAGGTACAACCCACGAGCAGTACTTC.